Sequencing of this T cell receptor (beta chain) was carried out in a study of shared clonotypes between healthy human individuals. Study findings and constraints: Among the subsets, naive ones generally showed larger estimated richness than memory ones.

The V gene's germline CDR1 is LNHDA and CDR2 SQIVND (reference sequence). V shed 3 bases, J shed 3 bases, and the junction held 8 bases outside the gene matches. The CDR3 runs 17 residues. The input for sorted-subset replicate PCRs was approximately 200 ng DNA, 25,000 to 35,000 T cell genomes. TCRdb keeps only in-frame clones here, not all; method: immunoSEQ multiplex PCR. Of roughly 700,000 clones listed, less than 95% are singletons. Details on this clone: Its antigen is undetermined.

Material: memory CD8+ T cells from PBMCs. The subset: CD45RO+ cells pooled with CCR7-negative TemRA cells. V is TRBV19 and J is TRBJ2-7; 13 nucleotides match TRBD2. This receptor was taken from a man aged 18 to 30 in good health. Some clones in this sample may be carry-over from other donors' samples. The CDR3 protein is CASSITAGTSGIYEQYF. The DNA for the CDR3 is TGTGCCAGTAGTATCACCGCCGGGACTAGCGGGATCTACGAGCAGTACTTC.